The 20 T cell receptor beta chains reported below all come from one sample, sequenced in a study of cytomegalovirus exposure and HLA in healthy donors. The PCR had 60 Vbeta and 13 Jbeta primers. TCRdb's table, derived via immunoSEQ multiplex PCR, lists solely in-frame clones and lacks some. The table records under 150,000 clones, about four fifths of them present only once. Sequenced: PBMCs. All receptors come from a woman aged 40-49 years in good health and CMV-seropositive.

The chain couples TRBV6-1 to TRBJ2-7; D unresolved. Germline CDR1 and CDR2: MNHNS and SASEGT. V lost 1 base, J lost 2 bases, and 6 bases lay in between. This CDR3 has 13 residues. Here the CDR3 reads CASSEGLAYEQYF. The CDR3 DNA sequence: TGTGCCAGCAGTGAAGGACTGGCCTACGAGCAGTACTTC.

The chain couples TRBV27 to TRBJ1-6; the D is unclear. There are 14 residues in the CDR3. Germline CDR1 MNHEY, CDR2 SMNVEV (reference sequence). The ends were cut back, 5 bases at V and 0 bases at J, with 5 bases in the middle. CDR3 sequence: CASSRSSYNSPLHF. The CDR3 coding sequence is TGTGCCAGCAGTCGTAGCTCCTATAATTCACCCCTCCACTTT.

In this sample, this clone turned up a few times. This chain uses TRBV7-8 with TRBJ2-1, with TRBD2 matching over 12 bases. V gave up 5 bases and J gave up 4 bases; unmatched junction bases: 6. The CDR3 length is 16 residues. Germline CDR1 SGHVS, CDR2 FQNEAQ. The DNA for the CDR3 is TGTGCCAGCAGCCTTTTGACTAGCGGGAGATACAATGAGCAGTTCTTC. Translation: CASSLLTSGRYNEQFF.

The chain has TRBV29-1 and TRBJ1-5; 8 nucleotides align to TRBD1. With 4 bases clipped from V and 4 bases from J, the junction kept 12 bases outside the gene matches. The CDR3 contains 16 residues. Per germline, CDR1 SQVTM and CDR2 ANQGSEA. The CDR3 bases are TGCAGCGTTGCCCCCCTTGACAGGGGACGGAATCAGCCCCAGCATTTT. Its protein product is CSVAPLDRGRNQPQHF.

J is TRBJ2-1 and V is TRBV5-1, with D maybe TRBD1 (7 bases). This CDR3 has 15 residues. In germline, CDR1 is SGHRS, CDR2 YFSETQ. V was trimmed by 4 bases and J by 0 bases, leaving 11 bases between them. In nucleotides, the CDR3 is TGCGCCAGCAGCCCAGGGGGGAGCTCCTACAATGAGCAGTTCTTC. Residues: CASSPGGSSYNEQFF.

V and J are TRBV5-1 and TRBJ2-7, with 7 bases fitting TRBD1. CDR3 length equals 15 residues. J was trimmed by 1 base and V by 5 bases; bases with no gene match: 9. Germline V gene data show CDR1 as SGHRS and CDR2 as YFSETQ. CDR3 sequence reads: CASSYYPGQSYEQYF. The CDR3 DNA sequence: TGCGCCAGCAGTTATTACCCGGGACAGTCCTACGAGCAGTACTTC.

This clone was seen just once. V usage is TRBV5-1 and J usage is TRBJ2-4; 9 nucleotides align to TRBD1. The CDR3 runs to 13 residues. The germline CDR1 and CDR2 sequences are SGHRS and YFSETQ. V was pared by 5 bases and J by 5 bases, with 2 bases of the junction left unmatched. The CDR3 DNA reads as TGCGCCAGCAGACAGGGGGCGGAAAACATTCAGTACTTC. Its translation: CASRQGAENIQYF.

The V and J genes are TRBV27 and TRBJ1-6; D remains unclear. This CDR3 is built from 13 residues. Germline CDR1 MNHEY, CDR2 SMNVEV (reference sequence). Trimming cost V 4 bases and J 2 bases, with 3 bases left between them. The CDR3 nucleotides are TGTGCCAGCAGTTCTACCTATAATTCACCCCTCCACTTT. This gives the protein CASSSTYNSPLHF.

This clone was picked up one time. V usage is TRBV7-8 and J usage is TRBJ2-1, with D possibly matching TRBD1 (6 bases). Germline-derived CDR1 and CDR2 are SGHVS and FQNEAQ. V lost 7 bases to trimming and J lost 2 bases, with 18 bases between them. This CDR3 contains 16 residues. CDR3 sequence reads: CASILSRGRAYNEQFF. For the CDR3, the DNA is TGTGCCAGCATCCTTAGCAGGGGCCGGGCCTACAATGAGCAGTTCTTC.

The chain is built from TRBV4-1 and TRBJ2-7; TRBD2 might be the D (7 bases). Germline V gene data show CDR1 as MGHRA and CDR2 as YSYEKL. The CDR3 is made up of 15 amino acids. The ends were cut back, 3 bases at V and 6 bases at J, with 18 bases in the middle. CDR3: CASSQPWGGLGEQYF. Here the CDR3 DNA reads TGCGCCAGCAGCCAGCCGTGGGGGGGCTTGGGCGAGCAGTACTTC.

The sample holds a few counts of this clone. The genes are TRBV15 and TRBJ2-7; 14 bases map to TRBD2. CDR1 and CDR2 (germline): LNHNV, YYDKDF (reference sequence). The CDR3 runs 19 residues. J was trimmed by 2 bases and V by 3 bases; bases with no gene match: 12. CDR3 loop: CATSSFSGGLAGETYEQYF. In DNA, the CDR3 is TGTGCCACCAGCAGCTTTTCAGGGGGACTAGCGGGAGAAACCTACGAGCAGTACTTC.

This sequence joins TRBV7-9 and TRBJ2-1; 8 bases fit TRBD2. V shed 2 bases, J shed 1 base, and the junction held 4 bases outside the gene matches. Germline loops: CDR1 SEHNR, CDR2 FQNEAQ (reference sequence). This CDR3 is built from 16 residues. CDR3 coding DNA: TGTGCCAGCAGCTTAACTAGCGGAGAATCCTACAATGAGCAGTTCTTC. Protein: CASSLTSGESYNEQFF.

The gene calls are TRBV27 and TRBJ2-7, with TRBD2 matching 7 bases. This CDR3 comprises 11 residues. J was trimmed by 10 bases and V by 8 bases; bases with no gene match: 8. The V gene's germline CDR1 is MNHEY and CDR2 SMNVEV (reference sequence). As DNA, the CDR3 is TGTGCCAGCGGCCTTTGGGGGGGACAGTACTTC. Translating gives CASGLWGGQYF.

CDR3 nucleotides: TGTGCCAGCAGCGCGGCGCGGGTGTCTAGCACAGATACGCAGTATTTT. It codes for CASSAARVSSTDTQYF. The chain links TRBV5-4 to TRBJ2-3; possible D gene TRBD2, 5 bases. Germline CDR1 is SGHNT and CDR2 is YYREEE (reference sequence). The CDR3 length is 16 residues. Trimming left V 4 bases short and J 0 bases short, with 15 bases between.

This clone was detected only a few times. V is TRBV7-9 and J is TRBJ2-3, with D possibly TRBD2 on 6 matching bases. V lost 2 bases and J 0 bases, leaving 15 bases between the germline ends. Germline V gene sequence: CDR1 SEHNR, CDR2 FQNEAQ (reference sequence). The CDR3 length is 17 residues. The DNA for the CDR3 is TGTGCCAGCAGCTTAAGGAGCGGGCGCTCTAGCACAGATACGCAGTATTTT. This sequence encodes CASSLRSGRSSTDTQYF.

This chain connects TRBV6-5 to TRBJ2-1; D gene uncertain. CDR1 is MNHEY and CDR2 is SVGAGI in the germline V gene. Trimming pared 6 bases from V and 9 bases from J, leaving 15 bases between. The CDR3 consists of 13 residues. In nucleotides, the CDR3 is TGTGCCAGCAGCAAACTCGAACGAACTGAGCAGTTCTTC. It specifies CASSKLERTEQFF.

The chain combines TRBV25-1 with TRBJ2-2, with D uncertain. The CDR3 is 13 amino acids. Trimming removed 6 bases from V and 8 bases from J, with 13 bases in between. CDR1 is MGHDK and CDR2 is SYGVNS in the germline V gene. The CDR3 DNA follows: TGTGCCAGCAGCCCCCCCCTTCTGGGGGAGCTGTTTTTT. It encodes CASSPPLLGELFF.

The chain is built from TRBV5-4 and TRBJ2-4; a possible D gene is TRBD1 (5 bases). The ends were cut back, 0 bases at V and 6 bases at J, with 10 bases in the middle. In germline, CDR1 is SGHNT, CDR2 YYREEE (reference sequence). CDR3 length: 14 amino acids. CDR3 DNA: TGTGCCAGCAGCTTGGCAGGGTTTGGAAACATTCAGTACTTC. Translated: CASSLAGFGNIQYF.

The CDR3 bases are TGTGCCAGCAGCTTGACCGACAGGTCCGAGCAGTACTTC. Its protein is CASSLTDRSEQYF. The J gene is TRBJ2-7, the V gene TRBV5-4; maybe TRBD1 (6 bases). In germline, CDR1 is SGHNT, CDR2 YYREEE (reference sequence). This CDR3 comprises 13 residues. The ends were cut back, 1 base at V and 6 bases at J, with 11 bases in the middle.

CDR3 amino acids: CASSPERGQETQYF. In DNA form, the CDR3 reads TGTGCCAGCAGCCCAGAGCGGGGTCAAGAGACCCAGTACTTC. The V gene is TRBV7-8, the J gene TRBJ2-5; 7 positions agree with TRBD2. The CDR3 extends over 14 amino acids. J was trimmed by 2 bases and V by 5 bases; bases with no gene match: 5. CDR1 is SGHVS and CDR2 is FQNEAQ in the germline V gene.